These T cell receptor beta chains were read from a single sample in a study of blood T cells in healthy people across ages. TCRdb called the 5' RACE reads again in MiXCR, with one record for every CDR3 protein. The data contain 720,000 or so distinct CDR3 sequences, 40% to 45% of them singletons. The specimen sequenced was blood. Receptor source: a man older than 75 in good health. Each CDR3 is given with its conserved first and last residue. The order of the fields is V gene, D gene, J gene, clone size, CDR3 DNA, CDR3 protein. A D gene is named only where the DNA matches it firmly. Expanded clones get a size class; other rows say once, few or many, or leave the size out.

TRBV27,-,TRBJ1-5,-,TGTGCCAGCAGTTTAAACAGGCCGAATAGCAATCAGCCCCAGCATTTT,CASSLNRPNSNQPQHF
TRBV7-6,-,TRBJ1-1,-,TGTGCCAGCAGCTCCGCAATACAGGGTGGCACTGAAGCTTTCTTT,CASSSAIQGGTEAFF
TRBV28,TRBD2,TRBJ2-7,-,TGTGCCAGCAGTTTATCCAGTCTAGCGGGGTACAATGAGCAGTACTTC,CASSLSSLAGYNEQYF
TRBV13,TRBD2,TRBJ2-3,many,TGTGCCAGCAGCGGACCCGGACTAGGTGGCACAGATACGCAGTATTTT,CASSGPGLGGTDTQYF
TRBV2,-,TRBJ2-3,few,TGTGCCAGCAGTGAAGCGTCGGCCACTACCTATAGCACAGATACGCAGTATTTT,CASSEASATTYSTDTQYF
TRBV6-2/TRBV6-3,TRBD2,TRBJ2-7,few,TGTGCCAGCAGTTACAAGGGCGGGAGGATAGCCGAGCAGTACTTC,CASSYKGGRIAEQYF
TRBV7-3,TRBD1,TRBJ2-1,few,TGTGCCAGCAGCCCCTCGGGACAGGGTTACAATGAGCAGTTCTTC,CASSPSGQGYNEQFF
TRBV10-3,TRBD1,TRBJ1-5,once,TGTGCCATCAGACCCGGGACAGGGGGCAATCAGCCCCAGCATTTT,CAIRPGTGGNQPQHF
TRBV11-2,-,TRBJ2-5,-,TGTGCCAGCAGCTCGGGACACCAAGAGACCCAGTACTTC,CASSSGHQETQYF
TRBV24-1,-,TRBJ2-5,few,TGTGCCACCAGTGACAGGAGGGAGCAAGAGACCCAGTACTTC,CATSDRREQETQYF
TRBV20-1,TRBD1,TRBJ2-7,once,TGCAGTGCTAGAAACCTGAAATCCGGGACAGGGTTCAACGAGCAGTACTTC,CSARNLKSGTGFNEQYF
TRBV7-8,TRBD2,TRBJ2-3,many,TGTGCCAGCAGCTTAGGCCCAGCGGGGGGCACAGATACGCAGTATTTT,CASSLGPAGGTDTQYF
TRBV15,TRBD2,TRBJ2-7,-,TGTGCCACCAGCAGAGATCGGGGACGAGCGGGAGGGCCGGTCTACGAGCAGTACTTC,CATSRDRGRAGGPVYEQYF
TRBV21-1,-,TRBJ1-2,-,TGTGCCAGCAGCTCTCGAACAGGGCCAAACTATGGCTACACCTTC,CASSSRTGPNYGYTF
TRBV9,TRBD2,TRBJ2-3,-,TGTGCCAGCAGCGTAGCTGGAGGGACTAGCGGGAAGGGTTATACGCAGTATTTT,CASSVAGGTSGKGYTQYF
TRBV6-2/TRBV6-3,-,TRBJ2-7,few,TGTGCCAGCTCCTCCCCGGGCGAGCAGTACTTC,CASSSPGEQYF
TRBV9,TRBD2,TRBJ2-1,-,TGTGCCAGCACGTCAGCGGGAGGGCCCTACAATGAGCAGTTCTTC,CASTSAGGPYNEQFF
TRBV11-1,-,TRBJ2-6,few,TGTGCCAGCAGCCCCCCCTGGGGAACTGGGGCCAACGTCCTGACTTTC,CASSPPWGTGANVLTF
TRBV5-5,TRBD2,TRBJ2-5,-,TGTGCCAGCAGCTTGGCCTCTAGCGGGGAGACCCAGTACTTC,CASSLASSGETQYF
TRBV4-1,-,TRBJ2-3,once,TGCGCCAGCAGCCAAGATGGAGTGGGGGGGCTCACAGATACGCAGTATTTT,CASSQDGVGGLTDTQYF
TRBV10-2,-,TRBJ2-3,-,TGCGCCAGCAGTGGTCCCTTTGCGGATACGCAGTATTTT,CASSGPFADTQYF
TRBV24-1,TRBD1,TRBJ2-5,-,TGTGCCACCAGCCCCGGGACAGGCCAAGAGACCCAGTACTTC,CATSPGTGQETQYF
TRBV5-4,-,TRBJ1-6,-,TGTGCCAGCAGCCTACCGACAGGACGAACGGGTTCACCCCTCCACTTT,CASSLPTGRTGSPLHF
TRBV28,-,TRBJ2-7,-,TGTGCCAGCGGTGAACGTGGGGGGCGCTACGAGCAGTACTTC,CASGERGGRYEQYF
TRBV5-4,TRBD1,TRBJ2-4,-,TGTGCCAGCAGTTCGTCAATCTACCGGGACAGGGTATCTGTCATTCAGTACTTC,CASSSSIYRDRVSVIQYF
TRBV2,-,TRBJ2-1,few,TGTGCCAGCATGTCATTCAACAAGGATGAGCAGTTCTTC,CASMSFNKDEQFF
TRBV5-8,-,TRBJ2-5,-,TGTGCCAGCAGATTATGGGTGGGGGTACAAGAGACCCAGTACTTC,CASRLWVGVQETQYF
TRBV29-1,-,TRBJ2-1,-,TGCGGCGGGGAGAACAATGAGCAGTTCTTC,CGGENNEQFF
TRBV6-5,-,TRBJ2-7,-,TGTGCCAGCAGTTCGCAGGGTAACTACGAGCAGTACTTC,CASSSQGNYEQYF
TRBV7-6,-,TRBJ2-5,-,TGTGCCAGCAGCTTAGACCCACATAGGGGTATTAAGACCCAGTACTTC,CASSLDPHRGIKTQYF
TRBV20-1,-,TRBJ2-7,many,TGCAGTGCCGGACACAACAATGAGCAGTACTTC,CSAGHNNEQYF
TRBV27,-,TRBJ1-1,once,TGTGCCAGCAGTCCCGCAGGAATAATGAACACTGAAGCTTTCTTT,CASSPAGIMNTEAFF
TRBV5-1,TRBD2,TRBJ2-5,few,TGCGCCAGCAGCTTCGAACGACTAGCGGGGGCGGGAAATGAGCAGTACTTC,CASSFERLAGAGNEQYF
TRBV7-8,-,TRBJ2-3,-,TGTGCCAGCAGCGCAGCGGGCCCTCGGGGAGATACGCAGTATTTT,CASSAAGPRGDTQYF
TRBV28,-,TRBJ2-1,-,TGTGCCAGCAGCCCACAGTCGGGGGACGCGAGGAATGAGCAGTTCTTC,CASSPQSGDARNEQFF